Presented here are 20 T cell receptor beta chains from one specimen sequenced in a study of blood T cell repertoires in COVID-19. Some clones are missing from TCRdb's copy, which holds only in-frame ones; the method was immunoSEQ multiplex PCR. Here the sample spans about 140,000 clones, around 90% being singletons. Input material: peripheral blood. Source of these receptors: a human donor in a cohort sampled during active COVID-19.

V gene TRBV28 combines with J gene TRBJ2-7, with D possibly matching TRBD2 (5 bases). Germline-derived CDR1 and CDR2 are MDHEN and SYDVKM. There are 16 residues in the CDR3. V was cut by 6 bases and J by 3 bases, with 21 bases left in between. CDR3 region: CASSLPLGEPFYEQYF. In DNA, the CDR3 is TGTGCCAGCAGCCTACCTCTCGGGGAACCTTTCTACGAGCAGTACTTC.

The chain uses TRBV6-1 and TRBJ2-7, with 9 positions matching TRBD1. The CDR3 is 15 residues long. Per germline, CDR1 MNHNS and CDR2 SASEGT. Losses at the gene ends were 0 bases for V and 5 bases for J; bases not matched to a gene: 5. The CDR3 here is CASSEAGTGYDEQYF. CDR3 DNA sequence: TGTGCCAGCAGTGAAGCCGGGACAGGGTACGACGAGCAGTACTTC.

The chain recombines TRBV11-2 with TRBJ2-7; tentatively, D is TRBD2 (6 bases). With 5 bases removed from V and 1 base from J, the gap between germline ends came to 15 bases. Germline values: CDR1 SGHAT, CDR2 FQNNGV. CDR3 length equals 15 residues. The CDR3 loop reads CASSIGTHNSYEQYF. For the CDR3, the DNA is TGTGCCAGCAGCATCGGGACTCACAATTCCTACGAGCAGTACTTC.

The chain recombines TRBV9 with TRBJ2-3; D is uncertain. The V end lost 0 bases, the J end lost 1 base, and 12 bases lay between the germline ends. The germline V gene encodes CDR1 SGDLS and CDR2 YYNGEE. This CDR3 has 16 residues. The CDR3 nucleotides are TGTGCCAGCAGCGTAGGGGCCCGTCAGGGCACAGATACGCAGTATTTT. It is translated as CASSVGARQGTDTQYF.

The chain has TRBV20-1 and TRBJ2-1, with D perhaps TRBD2 (6 bases). The CDR3 loop spans 15 amino acids. Trimming stripped 3 bases from V and 3 bases from J, with 15 bases between. Germline V gene sequence: CDR1 DFQATT, CDR2 SNEGSKA (reference sequence). Here the CDR3 reads CSASLLGGFYNEQFF. The CDR3 region has the DNA TGCAGTGCTAGTTTGCTCGGGGGATTCTACAATGAGCAGTTCTTC.

The CDR3 region is CASSILAGNEQYF. The CDR3 DNA reads TGTGCCAGCAGCATCCTAGCGGGAAACGAGCAGTACTTC. The chain links TRBV2 to TRBJ2-7; 9 nucleotides match TRBD2. This CDR3 region has 13 residues. The germline V gene has CDR1 SNHLY and CDR2 FYNNEI. Losses at the gene ends were 6 bases for V and 5 bases for J; bases not matched to a gene: 5.

This chain connects TRBV2 to TRBJ1-2, with 7 bases lining up with TRBD1. Germline trimming cut 3 bases from V and 6 bases from J; bases unmatched to any gene: 7. Germline V lookup: CDR1 SNHLY, CDR2 FYNNEI. The CDR3 runs to 14 residues. As DNA, the CDR3 is TGTGCCAGCAGTGATGGAGGGGGCATCAATGGCTACACCTTC. Its translation is CASSDGGGINGYTF.

The CDR3 sequence: CASRGQGNSYEQYF. CDR3 nucleotide sequence: TGTGCCAGCAGGGGACAGGGAAACTCCTACGAGCAGTACTTC. The chain links TRBV6-6 to TRBJ2-7; TRBD1 matches at 9 bases. Germline V gene data show CDR1 as MNHNY and CDR2 as SVGAGI (reference sequence). CDR3 length equals 14 residues. Trimming cost V 6 bases and J 0 bases; bases outside gene matches: 3.

The rearrangement links TRBV11-2 to TRBJ2-3; 11 positions agree with TRBD2. Germline CDR1 SGHAT, CDR2 FQNNGV. Trimming took 5 bases from V and 1 from J; bases not matched to a gene: 5. CDR3 length: 16 amino acids. CDR3 sequence (DNA): TGTGCCAGCAGCATTCTAGCGGGAGGACGCACAGATACGCAGTATTTT. Translation gives CASSILAGGRTDTQYF.

The chain carries TRBV7-8 and TRBJ2-5, with a possible D match to TRBD2 (5 bases). The CDR3 is made up of 15 amino acids. In germline, CDR1 is SGHVS, CDR2 FQNEAQ. V gave up 1 base and J gave up 7 bases, with 16 bases separating them. CDR3 residues: CASSLGLGLLGTQYF. DNA of the CDR3: TGTGCCAGCAGCTTAGGCCTAGGTCTACTAGGGACCCAGTACTTC.

The J gene is TRBJ2-3, the V gene TRBV13; possibly TRBD1 for D (6 bases). The V gene lost 5 bases and the J gene lost 2 bases, with 29 bases spanning the gap. Germline V lookup: CDR1 PRHDT, CDR2 FYEKMQ (reference sequence). This CDR3 region has 20 residues. CDR3 nucleotides: TGTGCCAGCAGCCCCCCGTCTAGCACGAGGGGGTGGGTCTCCACAGATACGCAGTATTTT. It yields the protein CASSPPSSTRGWVSTDTQYF.

The V gene is TRBV30, the J gene TRBJ1-5; the match to TRBD1 covers 7 bases. J lost 2 bases, V lost 4 bases, and 8 bases had no gene match. Germline V CDR1 and CDR2: GTSNPN, SVGIG (reference sequence). This CDR3 has 15 residues. The CDR3 here is CAWNLRGLGNQPQHF. Written as DNA, the CDR3 is TGTGCCTGGAACCTTAGGGGGCTCGGCAATCAGCCCCAGCATTTT.

V gene TRBV6-5 combines with J gene TRBJ1-1; TRBD1 is a possible D gene (5 bases). This CDR3 is built from 13 residues. Looked up from germline, CDR1 is MNHEY and CDR2 is SVGAGI. Trimming pared 4 bases from V and 0 bases from J, leaving 6 bases between. The CDR3 loop reads CASSSGLNTEAFF. The CDR3 DNA is TGTGCCAGCAGTTCAGGGTTGAACACTGAAGCTTTCTTT.

CDR3 coding DNA: TGTGCCAGCAGCACCCTGGGACAGGGTCGTGAAGCTTTCTTT. Translating gives CASSTLGQGREAFF. The chain recombines TRBV7-9 with TRBJ1-1, with 9 bases fitting TRBD1. Trimming at V came to 5 bases and at J to 7 bases, leaving 8 bases not matched to a gene. In germline, CDR1 is SEHNR, CDR2 FQNEAQ (reference sequence). The CDR3 sequence is 14 residues long.

The chain uses TRBV28 and TRBJ1-1; no clear D gene. CDR3 size: 12 residues. V dropped 5 bases and J dropped 4 bases, with 8 bases sitting between them. CDR1 is MDHEN and CDR2 is SYDVKM in the germline V gene. The CDR3 protein is CASSLARTEAFF. The CDR3, as DNA: TGTGCCAGCAGTCTAGCTCGCACTGAAGCTTTCTTT.

The chain joins TRBV6-5 to TRBJ2-1, with 13 bases lining up with TRBD2. The V and J ends lost 6 bases and 8 bases, in that order; junction bases with no gene match: 4. CDR3 length: 14 residues. Per the germline V gene, CDR1 is MNHEY and CDR2 is SVGAGI. The CDR3 region is CASSATSGGYEQFF. CDR3 bases: TGTGCCAGCAGCGCGACTAGCGGGGGGTATGAGCAGTTCTTC.

The rearrangement joins TRBV6-5 to TRBJ2-5, with TRBD1 matching over 8 bases. V was clipped by 2 bases and J by 1 base; unmatched bases: 3. The germline gives CDR1 MNHEY, CDR2 SVGAGI. There are 15 residues in the CDR3. The CDR3: CASSYTGQGQETQYF. The CDR3 nucleotides are TGTGCCAGCAGTTACACCGGACAGGGCCAAGAGACCCAGTACTTC.

CDR3 bases: TGTGCCAGCAGTTCCAGGACAGATTATTACGAGCAGTACTTC. As protein: CASSSRTDYYEQYF. The chain links TRBV6-5 to TRBJ2-7, with D maybe TRBD1 (6 bases). Germline CDR1 reads MNHEY; CDR2 reads SVGAGI. Deletions cut 4 bases from V and 4 bases from J, with 14 bases between. This CDR3 contains 14 residues.

The chain combines TRBV7-3 with TRBJ2-3, with D perhaps matching TRBD2 (6 bases). Germline V CDR1 and CDR2: SGHTA, FQGTGA. V lost 6 bases, J lost 1 base, and 17 bases lay in between. The CDR3 totals 16 residues. In DNA, the CDR3 is TGTGCCAGCAGTCTTTCCGGGACTTCTCGCACAGATACGCAGTATTTT. This gives the protein CASSLSGTSRTDTQYF.

V gene TRBV29-1 combines with J gene TRBJ1-4; D unresolved. V was cut by 7 bases and J by 8 bases, with 14 bases left in between. Germline CDR1 is SQVTM and CDR2 is ANQGSEA. The CDR3 runs 12 residues. The CDR3: CSAFLGEEKLFF. CDR3 DNA sequence: TGCAGCGCCTTTCTAGGCGAGGAAAAACTGTTTTTT.